Listed below are T cell receptor beta chains from one sample, sequenced in a study of regulatory T cells in long-lasting Graves disease. Via MiXCR, TCRdb re-called the multiplex PCR reads, giving one row per CDR3 protein. The data contain 350,000 to 500,000 distinct CDR3 sequences, 21% of them singletons. Sequencing used peripheral blood mononuclear cells (PBMCs), obtained when the disease was refractory, from a patient treated with antithyroid drugs. These receptors all stem from a female donor with Graves disease. Each CDR3 is given with its conserved first and last residue. Fields, in order: V gene, clone size, D gene, J gene, CDR3 protein, CDR3 DNA. The D gene is left open where the match is weak. Part of the rows lack a size; the others show once, few, many or a class for expanded clones.

TRBV5-1	few	TRBD2	TRBJ2-1	CASSPSSGSYNEQFF	TGCGCCAGCAGCCCTAGTAGCGGGTCCTACAATGAGCAGTTCTTC
TRBV30	few	.	TRBJ2-5	CAWLVRQETQYF	TGTGCCTGGCTCGTCCGGCAAGAGACCCAGTACTTC
TRBV24-1	few	.	TRBJ2-7	CATSDSTAYEQYF	TGTGCCACCAGTGATTCGACAGCCTACGAGCAGTACTTC
TRBV3-1	many	TRBD2	TRBJ2-5	CASSQEGGRGETQYF	TGTGCCAGCAGCCAAGAGGGAGGGAGAGGAGAGACCCAGTACTTC
TRBV28	many	.	TRBJ2-7	CASTRQNPYEQYF	TGTGCCAGCACTCGGCAGAACCCCTACGAGCAGTACTTC
TRBV3-1	few	.	TRBJ2-7	CASSQAGGEQYF	TGTGCCAGCAGCCAAGCCGGGGGCGAGCAGTACTTC
TRBV7-9	.	TRBD1	TRBJ2-7	CASSPGQRHLYEQYF	TGTGCCAGCTCACCGGGACAGCGGCATCTCTACGAGCAGTACTTC
TRBV2	many	TRBD2	TRBJ2-7	CASIPSIAGKTYEQYF	TGTGCCAGCATACCCTCTATAGCGGGAAAAACCTACGAGCAGTACTTC
TRBV5-1	.	TRBD2	TRBJ2-2	CASSPWSLAGGTGELFF	TGCGCCAGCAGCCCATGGTCACTAGCGGGAGGAACCGGGGAGCTGTTTTTT
TRBV7-9	many	TRBD1	TRBJ1-1	CASSLGQGPNTEAFF	TGTGCCAGCAGCTTAGGACAGGGGCCGAACACTGAAGCTTTCTTT
TRBV4-1	.	.	TRBJ2-4	CASSQAPRGGEGNIQYF	TGCGCCAGCAGCCAAGCCCCCCGGGGAGGAGAGGGGAACATTCAGTACTTC
TRBV12-3/TRBV12-4	many	.	TRBJ2-3	CASSLGSVSTAIPSTDTQYF	TGTGCCAGCAGTTTAGGATCGGTCAGTACCGCTATCCCTAGCACAGATACGCAGTATTTT
TRBV5-4	few	TRBD1	TRBJ2-7	CASSWGQSSIEQYF	TGTGCCAGCAGCTGGGGACAGTCAAGTATCGAGCAGTACTTC
TRBV3-1	.	TRBD1	TRBJ2-2	CASSHEDRSTGELFF	TGTGCCAGCAGCCACGAGGACAGGTCGACCGGGGAGCTGTTTTTT
TRBV5-6	.	.	TRBJ2-2	CASSLGQITGELFF	TGTGCCAGCAGCTTGGGTCAGATCACCGGGGAGCTGTTTTTT
TRBV2	.	.	TRBJ2-2	CASSDQGKGTGELFF	TGTGCCAGCAGTGACCAGGGGAAAGGGACCGGGGAGCTGTTTTTT
TRBV11-2	.	.	TRBJ2-6	CASSSLLGVGRHSGANVLTF	TGTGCCAGCAGCTCCCTCCTCGGGGTGGGCCGCCACTCTGGGGCCAACGTCCTGACTTTC
TRBV19	few	.	TRBJ1-1	CASSTLPGGDTESFF	TGTGCCAGTAGTACCCTCCCCGGAGGGGACACTGAATCTTTCTTT
TRBV12-5	many	.	TRBJ2-2	CASAETAGNGELFF	TGTGCTAGTGCCGAAACGGCCGGGAACGGGGAGCTGTTTTTT
TRBV28	.	.	TRBJ1-1	CASAKFQAFF	TGTGCCAGCGCGAAGTTCCAAGCTTTCTTT
TRBV20-1	many	.	TRBJ1-4	CSARVGGPNEKLFF	TGCAGTGCTAGAGTCGGGGGCCCTAATGAAAAACTGTTTTTT
TRBV19	few	TRBD2	TRBJ2-7	CASNPGLGPYEQYF	TGTGCCAGTAATCCGGGACTAGGCCCCTACGAGCAGTACTTC
TRBV28	many	TRBD2	TRBJ2-7	CATSHTSGGRGEQYF	TGTGCCACCTCACACACTAGCGGCGGGCGGGGGGAGCAGTACTTC
TRBV10-3	.	.	TRBJ1-1	CAISESQRTEAFF	TGTGCCATCAGTGAGTCACAGAGGACTGAAGCTTTCTTT
TRBV5-6	few	TRBD1	TRBJ2-7	CARQGTTYEQYF	TGTGCCAGACAGGGGACGACCTACGAGCAGTACTTC
TRBV3-1	.	TRBD1	TRBJ1-4	CASSQAGTGTNEKLFF	TGTGCCAGCAGCCAAGCGGGGACAGGGACTAATGAAAAACTGTTTTTT
TRBV20-1	.	.	TRBJ2-5	CSARLASKETQYF	TGCAGTGCTAGACTAGCGTCAAAAGAGACCCAGTACTTC
TRBV30	many	TRBD2	TRBJ2-5	CAWSVSGSRETQYF	TGTGCCTGGAGTGTAAGCGGGAGCCGAGAGACCCAGTACTTC
TRBV12-3/TRBV12-4	many	.	TRBJ2-7	CASSFKRSSYEQYF	TGTGCCAGCAGTTTCAAGAGGAGCTCCTACGAGCAGTACTTC
TRBV28	many	.	TRBJ1-5	CASSSLGGGVSNQPQHF	TGTGCCAGCAGTTCCCTCGGCGGGGGGGTTAGCAATCAGCCCCAGCATTTT
TRBV12-3/TRBV12-4	.	.	TRBJ2-1	CASRAGTLENEQFF	TGTGCCAGCAGGGCGGGTACACTAGAAAATGAGCAGTTCTTC
TRBV12-3/TRBV12-4	many	.	TRBJ2-2	CASSSSGAVNTGELFF	.
TRBV29-1	few	TRBD1	TRBJ1-2	CSVSQGLGGYTF	TGCAGCGTCTCACAGGGGTTAGGTGGCTACACCTTC
TRBV7-2	.	.	TRBJ2-3	CASTDLPGSDTQYF	TGTGCCAGCACCGACCTCCCAGGGTCAGATACGCAGTATTTT
TRBV20-1	many	TRBD1	TRBJ1-5	CSAKDRGGFGQPQHF	TGCAGTGCAAAGGACAGGGGTGGATTTGGTCAGCCCCAGCATTTT
TRBV15	many	TRBD2	TRBJ2-7	CATRLAGGAYEQYF	TGTGCCACCAGACTAGCGGGAGGCGCCTACGAGCAGTACTTC
TRBV5-6	few	.	TRBJ2-5	CASSRAGKETQYF	TGTGCCAGCAGCCGGGCAGGGAAGGAGACCCAGTACTTC
TRBV9	.	.	TRBJ2-5	CASSVDYREETQYF	TGTGCCAGCAGCGTAGATTACAGGGAAGAGACCCAGTACTTC
TRBV6-2/TRBV6-3	few	TRBD1	TRBJ1-1	CASSSLRQGANTEAFF	TGTGCCAGCAGTTCCTTGAGACAGGGGGCGAACACTGAAGCTTTCTTT
TRBV25-1	many	.	TRBJ2-7	CASSEYFAGEGSYEQYF	TGTGCCAGCAGTGAATATTTTGCCGGCGAAGGCTCCTACGAGCAGTACTTC
TRBV6-5	.	TRBD2	TRBJ2-3	CASSYSGMDGDTQYF	TGTGCCAGCAGTTATAGCGGGATGGATGGGGATACGCAGTATTTT
TRBV6-2/TRBV6-3	few	.	TRBJ1-1	CASRGGRDTEAFF	TGTGCCAGCCGGGGAGGGAGGGACACTGAAGCTTTCTTT
TRBV28	.	.	TRBJ1-3	CASSPGDRGSGNTIYF	TGTGCCAGCAGTCCAGGTGATCGGGGTTCTGGAAACACCATATATTTT
TRBV5-1	few	.	TRBJ2-2	CASSLGHDTGELFF	TGCGCCAGCAGCCTTGGACACGACACCGGGGAGCTGTTTTTT
TRBV2	many	.	TRBJ2-7	CASKGLTYEQYF	TGTGCCAGCAAGGGACTTACCTACGAGCAGTACTTC
TRBV18	.	.	TRBJ2-7	CASSPLDYSYEQYF	TGTGCCAGCTCACCATTAGATTACTCCTACGAGCAGTACTTC
TRBV12-3/TRBV12-4	many	TRBD1	TRBJ2-7	CASSLEQGAYEQYF	TGTGCCAGCAGTTTAGAACAGGGGGCTTACGAGCAGTACTTC
TRBV6-5	once	.	TRBJ1-1	CASSYSMNMSTEAFF	TGTGCCAGCAGTTACTCGATGAATATGAGCACTGAAGCTTTCTTT